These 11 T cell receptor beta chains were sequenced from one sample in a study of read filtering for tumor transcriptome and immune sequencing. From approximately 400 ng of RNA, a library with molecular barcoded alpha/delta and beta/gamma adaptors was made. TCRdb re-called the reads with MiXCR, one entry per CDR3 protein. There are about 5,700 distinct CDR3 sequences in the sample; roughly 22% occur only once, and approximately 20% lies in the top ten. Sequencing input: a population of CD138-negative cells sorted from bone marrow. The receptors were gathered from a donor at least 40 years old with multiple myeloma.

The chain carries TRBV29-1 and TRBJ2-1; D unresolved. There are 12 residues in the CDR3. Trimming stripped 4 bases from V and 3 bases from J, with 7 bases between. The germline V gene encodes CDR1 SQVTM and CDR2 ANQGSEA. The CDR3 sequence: CSVGGVYNEQFF. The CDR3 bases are TGCAGCGTTGGTGGGGTCTACAATGAGCAGTTCTTC.

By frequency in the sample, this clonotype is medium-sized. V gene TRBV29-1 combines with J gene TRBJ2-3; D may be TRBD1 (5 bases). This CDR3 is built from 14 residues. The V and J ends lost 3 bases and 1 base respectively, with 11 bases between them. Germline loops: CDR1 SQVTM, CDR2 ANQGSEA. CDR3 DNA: TGCAGCGTTGACCAACCACAGGGCACAGATACGCAGTATTTT. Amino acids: CSVDQPQGTDTQYF.

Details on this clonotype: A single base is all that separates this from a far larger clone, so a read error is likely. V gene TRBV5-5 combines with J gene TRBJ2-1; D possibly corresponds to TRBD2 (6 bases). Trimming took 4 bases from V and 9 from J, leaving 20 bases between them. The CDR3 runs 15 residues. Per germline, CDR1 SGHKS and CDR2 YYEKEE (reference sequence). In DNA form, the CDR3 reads TGTGCCAGCAGCCTAGTAGCGGCTGAAGGCAGTGAGCAGTTCTTC. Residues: CASSLVAAEGSEQFF. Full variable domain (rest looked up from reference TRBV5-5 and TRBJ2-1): DAGVTQSPTHLIKTRGQQVTLRCSPISGHKSVSWYQQVLGQGPQFIFQYYEKEERGRGNFPDRFSARQFPNYSSELNVNALLLGDSALYLCASSLVAAEGSEQFFGPGTRLTVL.

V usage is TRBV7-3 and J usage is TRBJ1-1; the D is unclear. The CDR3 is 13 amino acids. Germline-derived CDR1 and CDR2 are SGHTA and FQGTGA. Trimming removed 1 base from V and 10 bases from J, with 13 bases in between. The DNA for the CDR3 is TGTGCCAGCAGCTTAAGCCCTAATGTCGGAGCTTTCTTT. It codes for CASSLSPNVGAFF.

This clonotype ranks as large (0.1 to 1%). The CDR3 sequence: CASSLGLGGATGELFF. The DNA for the CDR3 is TGTGCCAGCAGCCTAGGGCTAGGAGGGGCCACCGGGGAGCTGTTTTTT. This rearrangement joins TRBV5-4 to TRBJ2-2, with D tentatively TRBD2 (6 bases). Germline CDR1 reads SGHNT; CDR2 reads YYREEE (reference sequence). The germline V and J ends were trimmed by 4 bases and 4 bases, with 17 bases remaining between them. The CDR3 is 16 residues long.

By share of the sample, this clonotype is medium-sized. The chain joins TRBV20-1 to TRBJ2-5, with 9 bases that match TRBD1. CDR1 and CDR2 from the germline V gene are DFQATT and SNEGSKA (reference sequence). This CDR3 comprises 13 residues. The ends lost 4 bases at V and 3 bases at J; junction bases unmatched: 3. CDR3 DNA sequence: TGCAGTGCTAAAGGACAGGGGAAAGAGACCCAGTACTTC. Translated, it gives CSAKGQGKETQYF.

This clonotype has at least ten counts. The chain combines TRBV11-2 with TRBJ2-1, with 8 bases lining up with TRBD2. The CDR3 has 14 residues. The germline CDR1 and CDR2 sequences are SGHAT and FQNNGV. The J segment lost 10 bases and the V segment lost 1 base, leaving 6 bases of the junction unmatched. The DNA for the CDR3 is TGTGCCAGCAGCTTAGGGGGACTAGGTGGCGAGCAGTTCTTC. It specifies CASSLGGLGGEQFF.

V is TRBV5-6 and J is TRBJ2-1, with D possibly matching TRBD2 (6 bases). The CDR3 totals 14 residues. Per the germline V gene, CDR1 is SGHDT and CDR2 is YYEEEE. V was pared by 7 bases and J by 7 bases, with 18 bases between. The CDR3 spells CASFVYGGWNEQFF. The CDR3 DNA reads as TGTGCCAGCTTTGTCTACGGGGGTTGGAATGAGCAGTTCTTC.

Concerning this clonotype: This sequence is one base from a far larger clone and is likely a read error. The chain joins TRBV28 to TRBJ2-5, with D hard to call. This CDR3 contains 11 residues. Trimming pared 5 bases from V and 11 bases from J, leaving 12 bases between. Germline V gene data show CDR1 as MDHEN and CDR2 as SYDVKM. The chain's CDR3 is CASSTPYGQYF. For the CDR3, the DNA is TGTGCCAGCAGTACTCCCTACGGGCAGTACTTC.

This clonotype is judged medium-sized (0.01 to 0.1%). The CDR3 protein is CASSSTGQGVDYTF. CDR3 DNA sequence: TGTGCCAGCAGTTCAACCGGACAGGGTGTTGACTACACCTTC. The V and J genes are TRBV13 and TRBJ1-2, with 8 bases aligning to TRBD1. The V segment lost 6 bases and the J segment 10 bases; nucleotides outside the gene matches: 13. The CDR3 is 14 residues long. Germline CDR1 is PRHDT and CDR2 is FYEKMQ (reference sequence).

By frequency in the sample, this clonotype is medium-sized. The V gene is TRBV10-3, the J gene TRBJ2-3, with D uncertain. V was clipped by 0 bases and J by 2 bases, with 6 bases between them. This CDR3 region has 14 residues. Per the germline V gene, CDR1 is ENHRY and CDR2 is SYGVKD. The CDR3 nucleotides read TGTGCCATCAGTGAGTCGACCCTCACAGATACGCAGTATTTT. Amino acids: CAISESTLTDTQYF.